The 26 T cell receptor beta chains in this list originate from one sample, sequenced in a study of radiotherapy plus CTLA-4 blockade in lung cancer. TCRdb's copy holds only in-frame clones and misses some; the assay was immunoSEQ multiplex PCR. The profile covers 70,000 to 95,000 clones, with under 85% appearing a single time and approximately 14% taken by the ten largest. Sample: peripheral blood, taken from a patient treated with radiotherapy plus ipilimumab. These receptors came from a human donor with non-small cell lung cancer that progressed on radiotherapy plus ipilimumab.

The chain has TRBV15 and TRBJ1-4; a possible D gene is TRBD1 (5 bases). The germline V and J ends were trimmed by 5 bases and 8 bases, with 21 bases remaining between them. The CDR3 consists of 16 residues. Germline CDR1 LNHNV, CDR2 YYDKDF (reference sequence). The CDR3 reads CATSPSLGGGREKLFF. The CDR3 DNA reads as TGTGCCACCAGCCCCTCCTTGGGGGGGGGTAGGGAAAAACTGTTTTTT.

The rearrangement uses TRBV10-3 and TRBJ1-6, with D uncertain. This CDR3 region has 15 residues. With 3 bases removed from V and 10 bases from J, the gap between germline ends came to 16 bases. CDR1 ENHRY and CDR2 SYGVKD come from the germline V gene. The CDR3 DNA follows: TGTGCCATCAGTGATTTCGAGACCCGGTCGTCACCCCTCCACTTT. It is translated as CAISDFETRSSPLHF.

The rearrangement links TRBV18 to TRBJ2-6, with 7 bases identical to TRBD1. Losses at the gene ends were 1 base for V and 0 bases for J; bases not matched to a gene: 6. In germline, CDR1 is KGHSH, CDR2 LQKENI. This CDR3 comprises 18 residues. The chain's CDR3 is CASSPRAGGSSGANVLTF. The CDR3 DNA sequence: TGTGCCAGCTCACCACGGGCAGGGGGTAGCTCTGGGGCCAACGTCCTGACTTTC. The variable domain in full, with the rest retrieved from reference TRBV18 and TRBJ2-6, is NAGVMQNPRHLVRRRGQEARLRCSPMKGHSHVYWYRQLPEEGLKFMVYLQKENIIDESGMPKERFSAEFPKEGPSILRIQQVVRGDSAAYFCASSPRAGGSSGANVLTFGAGSRLTVL.

V usage is TRBV9 and J usage is TRBJ2-3, with a tentative D call TRBD1 (5 bases). The germline V and J ends were trimmed by 1 base and 2 bases, with 8 bases remaining between them. The CDR3 loop spans 14 amino acids. Germline CDR1 SGDLS, CDR2 YYNGEE. The CDR3 nucleotides are TGTGCCAGCAGCGTACAGGGCCTCACAGATACGCAGTATTTT. Translated, it gives CASSVQGLTDTQYF.

The chain combines TRBV15 with TRBJ1-5; D not certain. The V gene lost 1 base and the J gene lost 0 bases, with 7 bases spanning the gap. The CDR3 runs 15 residues. From germline, CDR1 is LNHNV and CDR2 YYDKDF (reference sequence). CDR3 protein: CATSRVQNSNQPQHF. For the CDR3, the DNA is TGTGCCACCAGCAGAGTTCAGAATAGCAATCAGCCCCAGCATTTT. Variable domain in full (rest from reference TRBV15 and TRBJ1-5): DAMVIQNPRYQVTQFGKPVTLSCSQTLNHNVMYWYQQKSSQAPKLLFHYYDKDFNNEADTPDNFQSRRPNTSFCFLDIRSPGLGDTAMYLCATSRVQNSNQPQHFGDGTRLSIL.

The chain recombines TRBV6-6 with TRBJ2-7; D tentatively fits TRBD1 or TRBD2 (5 bases each). Germline V gene sequence: CDR1 MNHNY, CDR2 SVGAGI (reference sequence). With 9 bases removed from V and 7 bases from J, the gap between germline ends came to 16 bases. The CDR3 runs 12 residues. CDR3 nucleotide sequence: TGTGCCAGTACGGGACGCCCCGGAGAGCAGTACTTC. Translated: CASTGRPGEQYF.

This clone was counted only a few times. The V call is TRBV6-6, the J call TRBJ2-1, with D unclear. Trimming took off 0 bases at V and 0 bases at J, with 9 bases between the two ends. CDR3 length equals 16 residues. Germline V CDR1 and CDR2: MNHNY, SVGAGI (reference sequence). For the CDR3, the DNA is TGTGCCAGCAGTTACTCAGGCGGACGCTCCTACAATGAGCAGTTCTTC. This gives the protein CASSYSGGRSYNEQFF.

This chain links TRBV25-1 with TRBJ2-7; TRBD2 might be the D (6 bases). The germline CDR1 and CDR2 sequences are MGHDK and SYGVNS. Deletions cut 5 bases from V and 4 bases from J, with 9 bases between. The CDR3 is 12 residues long. CDR3 nucleotide sequence: TGTGCCAGCAGTCTCGGGGGATACGAGCAGTACTTC. This sequence encodes CASSLGGYEQYF.

The chain carries TRBV7-6 and TRBJ2-1; 7 bases are shared with TRBD2. The CDR3 has 17 residues. Germline CDR1 and CDR2: SGHVS and FNYEAQ. The trim removed 5 bases at V and 7 bases at J, leaving 17 bases unmatched. CDR3 DNA sequence: TGTGCCAGCAGCCCGGCTTTGCTAGCGGCCATGGGGAATGAGCAGTTCTTC. It specifies CASSPALLAAMGNEQFF. Full variable domain (outside the CDR3, taken from reference TRBV7-6 and TRBJ2-1): GAGVSQSPRYKVTKRGQDVALRCDPISGHVSLYWYRQALGQGPEFLTYFNYEAQQDKSGLPNDRFSAERPEGSISTLTIQRTEQRDSAMYRCASSPALLAAMGNEQFFGPGTRLTVL.

This clone was seen only a few times. This chain uses TRBV5-4 with TRBJ1-2, with 7 nucleotides matching TRBD1. Unmatched junction bases numbered 6, after V lost 0 bases and J lost 7 bases. The CDR3 loop spans 14 amino acids. Per the germline V gene, CDR1 is SGHNT and CDR2 is YYREEE (reference sequence). The CDR3 reads CASSLGQGVLGYTF. CDR3 sequence (DNA): TGTGCCAGCAGCTTGGGACAGGGTGTTCTTGGCTACACCTTC.

The J gene is TRBJ1-2, the V gene TRBV7-9, with 9 bases that match TRBD1. The V and J ends lost 5 bases and 5 bases, in that order; junction bases with no gene match: 6. The CDR3 is 14 residues long. Germline CDR1 reads SEHNR; CDR2 reads FQNEAQ (reference sequence). CDR3 protein: CASSPSGTGYGYTF. In DNA, the CDR3 is TGTGCCAGCAGCCCCTCTGGGACAGGGTATGGCTACACCTTC.

CDR3 region: CASSPPLSRSGTSRTDTQYF. DNA of the CDR3: TGTGCCAGCTCACCACCCCTTTCGAGGTCCGGGACTAGTCGAACAGATACGCAGTATTTT. The chain recombines TRBV18 with TRBJ2-3; 8 bases fit TRBD2. The germline CDR1 and CDR2 sequences are KGHSH and LQKENI. This CDR3 is built from 20 residues. Losses at the gene ends were 0 bases for V and 3 bases for J; bases not matched to a gene: 17.

The chain recombines TRBV11-2 with TRBJ1-1; D is possibly TRBD1 (5 bases). CDR3 length: 13 residues. Germline V gene data show CDR1 as SGHAT and CDR2 as FQNNGV. Trimming shortened V by 4 bases and J by 1 base, and 7 bases separated the two germline ends. CDR3 coding DNA: TGTGCCAGCAGCTGGGGGTCGAACACTGAAGCTTTCTTT. Amino acids: CASSWGSNTEAFF.

V is TRBV7-2 and J is TRBJ2-1, with D possibly matching TRBD1 (6 bases). The ends were cut back, 5 bases at V and 5 bases at J, with 19 bases in the middle. The germline gives CDR1 SGHTA, CDR2 FQGNSA. The CDR3 has 16 amino acids. CDR3 nucleotides: TGTGCCAGCAGCCCCAGGGGTCGGCGGTTAAACAATGAGCAGTTCTTC. It is translated as CASSPRGRRLNNEQFF.

The genes are TRBV28 and TRBJ2-7; D uncertain. CDR1 MDHEN and CDR2 SYDVKM come from the germline V gene. This CDR3 region has 12 residues. With 3 bases removed from V and 7 bases from J, the gap between germline ends came to 10 bases. This chain's CDR3 is CASSFSVSEQYF. In nucleotides, the CDR3 is TGTGCCAGCAGTTTTTCGGTTTCGGAGCAGTACTTC.

This chain joins TRBV4-1 and TRBJ1-2; TRBD1 matches at 9 bases. Germline trimming cut 4 bases from V and 4 bases from J; bases unmatched to any gene: 10. Germline CDR1 is MGHRA and CDR2 is YSYEKL. The CDR3 consists of 16 residues. Written as DNA, the CDR3 is TGCGCCAGCAGCCTCGTCCCGGGACAGGGCCCCTATGGCTACACCTTC. Encoded protein: CASSLVPGQGPYGYTF.

This clone was seen more than once but under ten times. V usage is TRBV6-5 and J usage is TRBJ1-1; 8 nucleotides align to TRBD1. The trim removed 1 base at V and 8 bases at J, leaving 6 bases unmatched. In germline, CDR1 is MNHEY, CDR2 SVGAGI. This CDR3 contains 14 residues. The CDR3 DNA sequence: TGTGCCAGCAGTTACTTGGCAACAGGGGGAGAAGCTTTCTTT. Its protein product is CASSYLATGGEAFF.

Only a few counts were recorded for this clone. J is TRBJ2-5 and V is TRBV7-2, with D maybe TRBD2 (6 bases). V dropped 2 bases and J dropped 2 bases, with 9 bases sitting between them. CDR1 and CDR2 from the germline V gene are SGHTA and FQGNSA. CDR3 size: 14 residues. CDR3 bases: TGTGCCAGCAGCTTACGGACTATACAAGAGACCCAGTACTTC. Residues: CASSLRTIQETQYF.

The chain carries TRBV11-3 and TRBJ1-2, with D hard to call. The CDR3 sequence is 13 residues long. CDR1 and CDR2 (germline): SGHNT, YENEEA. V dropped 1 base and J dropped 5 bases, with 8 bases sitting between them. The DNA of the CDR3 is TGTGCCAGCAGCTTAGGTGACCGGTATGGCTACACCTTC. Translating it yields CASSLGDRYGYTF. The whole variable domain, filled in from reference TRBV11-3 and TRBJ1-2, reads EAGVVQSPRYKIIEKKQPVAFWCNPISGHNTLYWYLQNLGQGPELLIRYENEEAVDDSQLPKDRFSAERLKGVDSTLKIQPAELGDSAVYLCASSLGDRYGYTFGSGTRLTVV.

V gene TRBV18 combines with J gene TRBJ1-1; D not resolved. Germline V lookup: CDR1 KGHSH, CDR2 LQKENI. CDR3 length equals 14 residues. Trimming left V 0 bases short and J 4 bases short, with 9 bases between. CDR3 sequence (DNA): TGTGCCAGCTCACCACCGACCCCCGTCACTGAAGCTTTCTTT. Residues: CASSPPTPVTEAFF.

The chain is built from TRBV7-2 and TRBJ2-1; TRBD2 agrees at 8 bases. Germline assignment: CDR1 SGHTA and CDR2 FQGNSA. V trimming: 1 base; J trimming: 10 bases; junction bases outside the gene matches: 3. This CDR3 is 13 amino acids long. The CDR3: CASSLGLAGEQFF. The CDR3 DNA reads as TGTGCCAGCAGCTTAGGGCTAGCGGGCGAGCAGTTCTTC.

This clone was seen a single time. The rearrangement uses TRBV5-1 and TRBJ2-3; D gene uncertain. Germline assignment: CDR1 SGHRS and CDR2 YFSETQ. The CDR3 is 14 amino acids. The V end lost 0 bases, the J end lost 0 bases, and 5 bases lay between the germline ends. The CDR3 sequence: CASSLAGSTDTQYF. DNA for the CDR3: TGCGCCAGCAGCTTGGCCGGCAGCACAGATACGCAGTATTTT.

J is TRBJ1-2 and V is TRBV5-4; D might be TRBD1 (6 bases). The CDR3 consists of 15 residues. The V gene's germline CDR1 is SGHNT and CDR2 YYREEE (reference sequence). The V end lost 0 bases, the J end lost 5 bases, and 14 bases lay between the germline ends. CDR3 coding DNA: TGTGCCAGCAGCTTGGAAGGGGGGGGAAGGTATGGCTACACCTTC. It translates to CASSLEGGGRYGYTF.

The V call is TRBV15, the J call TRBJ1-2; 10 nucleotides align to TRBD1. Germline CDR1 LNHNV, CDR2 YYDKDF (reference sequence). The CDR3 covers 15 residues. V was clipped by 3 bases and J by 4 bases; unmatched bases: 5. This CDR3 is CATSRQTGGGYGYTF. The CDR3 DNA is TGTGCCACCAGCAGGCAGACAGGGGGCGGCTATGGCTACACCTTC.

The chain joins TRBV29-1 to TRBJ2-1, with a possible D match to TRBD2 (5 bases). The germline CDR1 and CDR2 sequences are SQVTM and ANQGSEA. CDR3 length: 14 amino acids. V shed 1 base and J shed 8 bases, with 15 bases lying between them. This chain's CDR3 is CSVEGGFGGYEQFF. The CDR3 coding sequence is TGCAGCGTTGAAGGGGGATTTGGCGGGTATGAGCAGTTCTTC.

The rearrangement uses TRBV19 and TRBJ1-2, with D possibly matching TRBD1 (5 bases). This CDR3 is built from 14 residues. Trimming removed 5 bases from V and 3 bases from J, with 13 bases in between. Per the germline V gene, CDR1 is LNHDA and CDR2 is SQIVND (reference sequence). The CDR3 DNA sequence: TGTGCCAGTAGTCCCAGGGAGGGGCACTATGGCTACACCTTC. Its protein is CASSPREGHYGYTF. Using reference TRBV19 and TRBJ1-2 for the parts outside the CDR3, the full variable domain is DGGITQSPKYLFRKEGQNVTLSCEQNLNHDAMYWYRQDPGQGLRLIYYSQIVNDFQKGDIAEGYSVSREKKESFPLTVTSAQKNPTAFYLCASSPREGHYGYTFGSGTRLTVV.